Described below is a single TCR beta chain sequence and its context. Its target is unknown. This table comes from immunoSEQ multiplex PCR, and its TCRdb copy is limited to in-frame clones, with some not included. The repertoire holds over 35,000 clones, with 74% as singletons. The sample is drawn from a study of OX40 agonist ivuxolimab in advanced cancers. Study results and caveats: The study found that CD8+ T cells averaged more expanded clones than CD4+.

V was pared by 0 bases and J by 4 bases, with 13 bases between. CDR1 is SGHRS, CDR2 YFSETQ, per germline. The CDR3 loop spans 15 amino acids. The sequence derives from an adult with an advanced solid tumor such as melanoma, head and neck, liver or kidney cancer. This chain connects TRBV5-1 to TRBJ1-2; D is unresolved. The source material was CD4+ or CD8+ T cells sorted from blood, sampled in a trial of the OX40 agonist ivuxolimab. The CDR3 loop reads CASSLARDDGYGYTF. The CDR3 DNA is TGCGCCAGCAGCTTGGCCAGAGATGATGGCTATGGCTACACCTTC.